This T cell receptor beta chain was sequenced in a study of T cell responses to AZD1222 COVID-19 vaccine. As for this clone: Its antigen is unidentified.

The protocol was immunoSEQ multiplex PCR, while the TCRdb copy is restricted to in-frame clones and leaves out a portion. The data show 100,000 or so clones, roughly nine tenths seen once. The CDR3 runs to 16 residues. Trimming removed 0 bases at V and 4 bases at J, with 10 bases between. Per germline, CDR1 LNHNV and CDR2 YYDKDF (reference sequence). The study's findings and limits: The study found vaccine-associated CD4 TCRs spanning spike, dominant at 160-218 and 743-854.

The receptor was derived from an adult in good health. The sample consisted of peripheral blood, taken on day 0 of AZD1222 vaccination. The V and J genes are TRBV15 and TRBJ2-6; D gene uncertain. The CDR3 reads CATSREGTSGANVLTF. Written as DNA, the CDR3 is TGTGCCACCAGCAGAGAGGGTACCTCCGGGGCCAACGTCCTGACTTTC.